This T cell receptor beta chain was found in a study of PD-1 blockade in classical Hodgkin lymphoma. Whole-study results and caveats: The study reported lower baseline TCR diversity in newly diagnosed patients than in healthy donors.

The sample's time point: newly diagnosed, previously untreated cHL patient sample. Magnetic negative selection served to purify CD4+ T cells out of PBMCs that had been thawed. The study compared against PBMCs from newly diagnosed, untreated classical Hodgkin lymphoma. Per germline, CDR1 ENHRY and CDR2 SYGVKD. The trim removed 5 bases at V and 2 bases at J, leaving 4 bases unmatched. This CDR3 contains 15 residues. As concerns this clone: Its specificity is unknown.

Libraries were prepared by immunoSEQ multiplex PCR; TCRdb keeps only in-frame clonotypes and omits some of them. In the table there are 20,000 to 30,000 clones, about 89% of which are singletons. The chain uses TRBV10-3 and TRBJ2-3, with 10 bases that match TRBD2. Sample: CD4+ T cells from blood. The clonotype comes from a human donor with classical Hodgkin lymphoma. The CDR3 nucleotides read TGTGCCATCAGTCAGCGGGGGGGCGTCACAGATACGCAGTATTTT. Translated, it gives CAISQRGGVTDTQYF.